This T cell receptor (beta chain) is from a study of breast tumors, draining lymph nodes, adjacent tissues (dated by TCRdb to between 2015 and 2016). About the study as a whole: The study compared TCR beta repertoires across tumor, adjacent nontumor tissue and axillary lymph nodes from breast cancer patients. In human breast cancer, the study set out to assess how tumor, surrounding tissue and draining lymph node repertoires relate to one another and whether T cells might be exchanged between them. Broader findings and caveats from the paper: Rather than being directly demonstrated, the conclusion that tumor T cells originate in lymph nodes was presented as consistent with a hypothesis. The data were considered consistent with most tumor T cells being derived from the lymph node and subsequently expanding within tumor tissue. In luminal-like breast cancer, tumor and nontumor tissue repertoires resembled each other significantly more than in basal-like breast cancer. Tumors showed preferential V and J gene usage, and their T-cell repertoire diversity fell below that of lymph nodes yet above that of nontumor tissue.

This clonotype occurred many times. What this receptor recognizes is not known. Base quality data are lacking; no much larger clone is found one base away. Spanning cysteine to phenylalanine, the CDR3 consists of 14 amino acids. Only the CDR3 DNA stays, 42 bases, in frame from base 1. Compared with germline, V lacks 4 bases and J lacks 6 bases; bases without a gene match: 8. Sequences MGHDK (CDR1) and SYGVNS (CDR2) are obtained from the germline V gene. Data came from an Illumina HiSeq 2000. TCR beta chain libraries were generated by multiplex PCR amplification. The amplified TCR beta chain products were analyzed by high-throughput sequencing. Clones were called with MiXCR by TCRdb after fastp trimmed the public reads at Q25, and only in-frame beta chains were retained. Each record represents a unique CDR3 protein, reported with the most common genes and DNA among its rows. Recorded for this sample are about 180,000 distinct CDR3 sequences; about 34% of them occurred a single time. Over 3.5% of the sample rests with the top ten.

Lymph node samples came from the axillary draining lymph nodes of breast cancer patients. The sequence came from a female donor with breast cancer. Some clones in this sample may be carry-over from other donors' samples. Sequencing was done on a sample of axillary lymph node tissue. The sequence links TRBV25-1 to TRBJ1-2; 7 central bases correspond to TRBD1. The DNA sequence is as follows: TGTGCCAGCAGTGTACGGGGAGGGGGCGATGGCTACACCTTC. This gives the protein CASSVRGGGDGYTF.